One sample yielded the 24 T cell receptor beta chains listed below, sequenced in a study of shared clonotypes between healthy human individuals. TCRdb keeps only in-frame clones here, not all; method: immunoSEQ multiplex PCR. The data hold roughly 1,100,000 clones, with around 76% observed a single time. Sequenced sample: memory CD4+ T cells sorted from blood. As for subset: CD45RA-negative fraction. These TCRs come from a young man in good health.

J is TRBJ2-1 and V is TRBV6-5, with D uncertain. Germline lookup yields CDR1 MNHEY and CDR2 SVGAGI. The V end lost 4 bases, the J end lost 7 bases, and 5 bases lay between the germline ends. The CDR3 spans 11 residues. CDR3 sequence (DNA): TGTGCCAGCAGTTTCAGGAATGAGCAGTTCTTC. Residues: CASSFRNEQFF.

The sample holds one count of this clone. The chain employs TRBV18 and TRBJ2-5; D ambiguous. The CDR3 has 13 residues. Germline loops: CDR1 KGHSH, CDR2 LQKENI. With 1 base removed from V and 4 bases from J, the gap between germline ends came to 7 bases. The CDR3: CASSPLALETQYF. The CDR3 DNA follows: TGTGCCAGCTCACCACTGGCATTAGAGACCCAGTACTTC.

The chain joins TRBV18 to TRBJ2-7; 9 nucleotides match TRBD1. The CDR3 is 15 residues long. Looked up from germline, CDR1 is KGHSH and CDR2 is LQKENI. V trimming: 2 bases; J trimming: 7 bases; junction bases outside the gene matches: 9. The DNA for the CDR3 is TGTGCCAGCTCACCATTCCGGACAGGGGATGGAGAGCAGTACTTC. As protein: CASSPFRTGDGEQYF.

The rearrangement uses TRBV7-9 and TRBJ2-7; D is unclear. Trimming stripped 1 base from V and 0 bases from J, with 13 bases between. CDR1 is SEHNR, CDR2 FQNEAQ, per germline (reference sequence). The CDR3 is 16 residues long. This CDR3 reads CASSLERGGSSYEQYF. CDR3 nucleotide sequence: TGTGCCAGCAGCTTAGAACGAGGCGGCAGCTCCTACGAGCAGTACTTC. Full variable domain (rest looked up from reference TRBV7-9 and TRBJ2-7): DTGVSQNPRHKITKRGQNVTFRCDPISEHNRLYWYRQTLGQGPEFLTYFQNEAQLEKSRLLSDRFSAERPKGSFSTLEIQRTEQGDSAMYLCASSLERGGSSYEQYFGPGTRLTVT.

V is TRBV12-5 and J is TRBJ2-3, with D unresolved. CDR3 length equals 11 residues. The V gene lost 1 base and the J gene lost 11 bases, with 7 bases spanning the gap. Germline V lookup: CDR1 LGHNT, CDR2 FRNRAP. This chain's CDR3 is CASGLELRQYF. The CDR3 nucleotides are TGTGCTAGTGGTTTGGAGTTGAGGCAGTATTTT.

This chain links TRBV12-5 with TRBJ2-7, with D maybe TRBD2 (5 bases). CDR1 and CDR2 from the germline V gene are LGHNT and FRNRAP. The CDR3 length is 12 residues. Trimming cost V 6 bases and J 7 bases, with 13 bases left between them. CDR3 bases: TGTGCTAGTGGACTCTTATCGGGAGAGCAGTACTTC. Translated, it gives CASGLLSGEQYF.

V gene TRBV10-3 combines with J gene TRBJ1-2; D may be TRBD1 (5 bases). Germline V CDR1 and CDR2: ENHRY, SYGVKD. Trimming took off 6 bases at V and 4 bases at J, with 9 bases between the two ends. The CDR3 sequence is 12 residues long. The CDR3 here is CAISRDGYGYTF. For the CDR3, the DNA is TGTGCCATCAGCCGGGACGGCTATGGCTACACCTTC.

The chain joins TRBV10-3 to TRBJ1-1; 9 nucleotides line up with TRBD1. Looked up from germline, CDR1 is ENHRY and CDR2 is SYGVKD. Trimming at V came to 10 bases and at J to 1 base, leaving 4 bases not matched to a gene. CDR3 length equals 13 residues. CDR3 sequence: CASGQGWNTEAFF. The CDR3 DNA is TGTGCCAGTGGACAGGGGTGGAACACTGAAGCTTTCTTT.

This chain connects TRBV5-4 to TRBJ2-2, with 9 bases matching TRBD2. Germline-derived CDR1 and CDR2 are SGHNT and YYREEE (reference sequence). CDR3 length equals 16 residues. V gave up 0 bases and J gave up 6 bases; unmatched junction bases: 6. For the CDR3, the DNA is TGTGCCAGCAGCTTGGGGACTAGCGTTGCGGCCGGGGAGCTGTTTTTT. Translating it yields CASSLGTSVAAGELFF. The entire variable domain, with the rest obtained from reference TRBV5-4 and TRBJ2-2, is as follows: ETGVTQSPTHLIKTRGQQVTLRCSSQSGHNTVSWYQQALGQGPQFIFQYYREEENGRGNFPPRFSGLQFPNYSSELNVNALELDDSALYLCASSLGTSVAAGELFFGEGSRLTVL.

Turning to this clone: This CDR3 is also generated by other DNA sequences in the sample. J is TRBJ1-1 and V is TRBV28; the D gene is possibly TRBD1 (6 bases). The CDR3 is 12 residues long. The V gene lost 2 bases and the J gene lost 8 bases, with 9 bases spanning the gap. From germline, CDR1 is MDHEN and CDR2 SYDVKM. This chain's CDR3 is CASSLGGLEAFF. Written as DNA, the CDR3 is TGTGCCAGCAGTTTAGGGGGCCTCGAAGCTTTCTTT.

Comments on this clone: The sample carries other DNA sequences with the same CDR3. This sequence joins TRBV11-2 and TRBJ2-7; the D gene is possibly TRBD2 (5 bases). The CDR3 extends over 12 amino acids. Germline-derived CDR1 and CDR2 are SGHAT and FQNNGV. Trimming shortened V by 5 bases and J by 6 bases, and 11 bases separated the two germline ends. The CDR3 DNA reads TGTGCCAGCAGCGCCAGCGGTGTCGAGCAGTACTTC. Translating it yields CASSASGVEQYF.

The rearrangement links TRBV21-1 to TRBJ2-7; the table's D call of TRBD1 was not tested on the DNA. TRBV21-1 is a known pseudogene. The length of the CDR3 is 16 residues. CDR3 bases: TGTGCCAGCAGCAGGCGTTCCGGGACAGGGTCCTACGAGCAGTACTTC. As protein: CASSRRSGTGSYEQYF.

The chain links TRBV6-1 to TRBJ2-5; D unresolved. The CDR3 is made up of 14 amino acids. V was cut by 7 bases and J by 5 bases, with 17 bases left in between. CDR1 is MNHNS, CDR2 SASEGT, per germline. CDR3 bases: TGTGCCAGCACCTCCCCGCCGGCCGGGGAGACCCAGTACTTC. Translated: CASTSPPAGETQYF.

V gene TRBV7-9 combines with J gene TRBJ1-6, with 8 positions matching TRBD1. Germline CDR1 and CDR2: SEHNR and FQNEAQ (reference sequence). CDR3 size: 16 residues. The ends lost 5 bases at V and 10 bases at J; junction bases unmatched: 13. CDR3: CASSPRRTGSYSPLHF. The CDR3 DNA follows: TGTGCCAGCAGCCCTCGACGGACAGGGAGTTACTCACCCCTCCACTTT.

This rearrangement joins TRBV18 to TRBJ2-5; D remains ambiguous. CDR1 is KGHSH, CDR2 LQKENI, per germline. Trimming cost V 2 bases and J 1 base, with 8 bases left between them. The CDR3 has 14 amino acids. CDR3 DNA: TGTGCCAGCTCACCAGGCTACCCCCAAGAGACCCAGTACTTC. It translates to CASSPGYPQETQYF.

DNA of the CDR3: TGTGCCAGCTCACCCCCCGGACCGACCGGGGAGCTGTTTTTT. This sequence encodes CASSPPGPTGELFF. The chain has TRBV18 and TRBJ2-2, with D uncertain. Germline CDR1 reads KGHSH; CDR2 reads LQKENI. The CDR3 covers 14 residues. V lost 3 bases and J lost 5, with 10 bases in between.

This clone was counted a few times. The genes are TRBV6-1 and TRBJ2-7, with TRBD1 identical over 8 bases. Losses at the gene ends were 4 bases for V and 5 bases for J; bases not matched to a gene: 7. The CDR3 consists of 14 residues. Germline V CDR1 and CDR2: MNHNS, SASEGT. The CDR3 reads CASSGGQGGHEQYF. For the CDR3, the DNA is TGTGCCAGCAGTGGTGGACAGGGTGGCCACGAGCAGTACTTC.

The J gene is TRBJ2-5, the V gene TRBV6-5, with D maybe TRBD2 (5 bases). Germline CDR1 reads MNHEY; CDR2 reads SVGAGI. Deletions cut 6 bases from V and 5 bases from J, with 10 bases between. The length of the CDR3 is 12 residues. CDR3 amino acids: CASRRGWETQYF. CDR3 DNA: TGTGCCAGCAGGAGAGGGTGGGAGACCCAGTACTTC.

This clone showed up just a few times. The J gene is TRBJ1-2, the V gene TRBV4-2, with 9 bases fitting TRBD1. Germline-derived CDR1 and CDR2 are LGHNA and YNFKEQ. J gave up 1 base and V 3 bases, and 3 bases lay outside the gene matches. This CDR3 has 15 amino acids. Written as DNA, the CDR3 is TGTGCCAGCAGCCATCCGGGACAGGGTAACTATGGCTACACCTTC. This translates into CASSHPGQGNYGYTF.

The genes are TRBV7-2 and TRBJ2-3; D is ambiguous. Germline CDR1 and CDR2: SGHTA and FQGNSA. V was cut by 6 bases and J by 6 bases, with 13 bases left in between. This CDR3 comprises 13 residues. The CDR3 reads CASSPPSRDTQYF. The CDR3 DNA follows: TGTGCCAGCAGTCCTCCTTCGCGGGATACGCAGTATTTT.

CDR3 loop: CASILGQGAGGYTF. The DNA of the CDR3 is TGTGCCAGCATATTGGGACAGGGGGCAGGCGGCTACACCTTC. The rearrangement links TRBV2 to TRBJ1-2, with TRBD1 identical over 12 bases. The V gene end was trimmed by 7 bases and the J gene end by 8 bases; junction bases not matched to a gene: 8. CDR1 and CDR2 from the germline V gene are SNHLY and FYNNEI. CDR3 length equals 14 residues.

In nucleotides, the CDR3 is TGTGCCTGGGAACTAGCGGGCGAGACCCAGTACTTC. Its translation: CAWELAGETQYF. V gene TRBV30 combines with J gene TRBJ2-5; 9 bases are a match to TRBD2. Per germline, CDR1 GTSNPN and CDR2 SVGIG (reference sequence). The V gene end was trimmed by 5 bases and the J gene end by 5 bases; junction bases not matched to a gene: 3. The CDR3 extends over 12 amino acids.

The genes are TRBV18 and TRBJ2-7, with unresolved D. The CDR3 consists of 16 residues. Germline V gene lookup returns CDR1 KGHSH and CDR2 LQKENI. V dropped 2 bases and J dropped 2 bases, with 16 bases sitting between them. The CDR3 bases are TGTGCCAGCTCACCATCGTTCCAGGCGGTTACCTACGAGCAGTACTTC. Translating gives CASSPSFQAVTYEQYF.

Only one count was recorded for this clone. CDR3 region: CASSLGWGGDYEQYF. DNA of the CDR3: TGTGCCAGCAGCTTAGGGTGGGGCGGAGACTACGAGCAGTACTTC. This chain joins TRBV7-9 and TRBJ2-7; possibly TRBD1 for D (5 bases). V was shortened by 1 base and J by 3 bases, with 13 bases between the two germline ends. Germline assignment: CDR1 SEHNR and CDR2 FQNEAQ (reference sequence). The CDR3 length is 15 residues.